This T cell receptor beta chain was observed in a study of T cell responses to AZD1222 COVID-19 vaccine. Notes on the study in general: As reported, nearly half of all spike-specific TCRs target variant regions that are unmutated.

Profiling relied on immunoSEQ multiplex PCR, and the TCRdb table lists in-frame clones only, not all of them. This table has around 120,000 clones, about 85% appearing once. Regarding this clone: Its matching antigen is unknown.

Trimming took 0 bases from V and 6 from J, leaving 12 bases between them. Germline assignment: CDR1 LNHNV and CDR2 YYDKDF (reference sequence). The length of the CDR3 is 16 residues. Sequenced material: peripheral blood, taken on day 0 of AZD1222 vaccination. The chain is built from TRBV15 and TRBJ1-6, with D perhaps TRBD1 (6 bases). The receptor comes from an adult in good health. The CDR3 nucleotides are TGTGCCACCAGCAGAGATCGGGGGGCACTTAATTCACCCCTCCACTTT. This gives the protein CATSRDRGALNSPLHF.